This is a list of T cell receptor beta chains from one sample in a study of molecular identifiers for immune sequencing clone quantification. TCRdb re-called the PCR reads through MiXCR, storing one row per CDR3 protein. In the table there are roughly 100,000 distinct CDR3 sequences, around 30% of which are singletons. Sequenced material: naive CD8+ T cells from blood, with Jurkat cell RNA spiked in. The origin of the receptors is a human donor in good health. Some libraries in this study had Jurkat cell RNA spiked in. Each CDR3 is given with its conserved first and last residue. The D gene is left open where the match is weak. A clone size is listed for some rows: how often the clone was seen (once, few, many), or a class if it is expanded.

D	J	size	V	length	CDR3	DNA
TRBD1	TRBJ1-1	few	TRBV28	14	CASSPGTANTEAFF	TGTGCCAGCAGTCCCGGGACAGCGAACACTGAAGCTTTCTTT
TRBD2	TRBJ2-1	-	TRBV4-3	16	CASTLGLAGGYNEQFF	TGCGCCAGCACCTTAGGACTGGCGGGAGGCTACAATGAGCAGTTCTTC
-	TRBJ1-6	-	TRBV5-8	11	CASSLESPLHF	TGTGCCAGCAGCTTGGAATCACCCCTCCACTTT
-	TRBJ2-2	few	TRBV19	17	CASSIDRASTNTGELFF	TGTGCCAGTAGTATAGATCGGGCTAGCACGAACACCGGGGAGCTGTTTTTT
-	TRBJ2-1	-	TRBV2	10	CASSHRDQFF	TGTGCCAGCAGTCACAGGGATCAGTTCTTC
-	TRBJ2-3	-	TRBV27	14	CASRPGVAGDTQYF	TGTGCCAGCAGGCCAGGGGTCGCGGGTGATACGCAGTATTTT
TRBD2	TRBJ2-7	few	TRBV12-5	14	CASGLGLAVYEQYF	TGTGCTAGTGGTTTGGGACTAGCGGTTTACGAGCAGTACTTC
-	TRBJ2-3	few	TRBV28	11	CASNWADTQYF	TGTGCCAGCAACTGGGCAGATACGCAGTATTTT
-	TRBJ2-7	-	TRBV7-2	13	CASSPFSAYEQYF	TGTGCCAGCAGCCCGTTTAGCGCCTACGAGCAGTACTTC
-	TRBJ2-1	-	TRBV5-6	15	CASSSMGGPRDEQFF	TGTGCCAGCAGCTCCATGGGGGGGCCCAGGGATGAGCAGTTCTTC
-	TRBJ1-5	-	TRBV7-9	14	CAGSLGGGNQPQHF	TGTGCCGGCAGCTTAGGGGGAGGCAATCAGCCCCAGCATTTT
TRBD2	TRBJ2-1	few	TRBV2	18	CASSTPRRTSGVYNEQFF	TGTGCCAGCAGCACGCCCAGGAGGACTAGCGGGGTCTACAATGAGCAGTTCTTC
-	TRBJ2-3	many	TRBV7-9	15	CASSLLDRRADTQYF	TGTGCCAGCAGCTTACTAGACCGGCGCGCAGATACGCAGTATTTT
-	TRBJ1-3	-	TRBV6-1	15	CASGDAWGPGNTLYF	-
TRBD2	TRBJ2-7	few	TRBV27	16	CATSRGSGSTVYEQYF	TGTGCCACAAGTCGGGGGAGCGGGAGCACCGTATACGAGCAGTACTTC
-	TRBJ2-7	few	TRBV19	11	CASSFLYEQYF	TGTGCCAGTAGTTTCCTGTACGAGCAGTACTTC
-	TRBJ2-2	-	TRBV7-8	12	CASSLLAGELFF	TGTGCCAGCAGCTTACTAGCCGGGGAGCTGTTTTTT
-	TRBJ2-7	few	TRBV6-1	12	CASREHAYEQYF	TGTGCCAGCAGAGAACATGCCTACGAGCAGTACTTC
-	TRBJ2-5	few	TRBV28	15	CASSLVSGAWETQYF	TGTGCCAGCAGTTTGGTGTCGGGGGCTTGGGAGACCCAGTACTTC
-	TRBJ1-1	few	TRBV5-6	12	CASSFFTTEAFF	TGTGCCAGCAGCTTTTTCACGACAGAAGCTTTCTTT
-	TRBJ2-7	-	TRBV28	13	CASIGTGGGEQYF	TGTGCTAGCATCGGGACTGGGGGTGGAGAACAGTACTTC
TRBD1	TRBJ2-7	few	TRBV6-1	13	CASSVGTGWEQYF	TGTGCCAGCAGCGTCGGGACAGGGTGGGAGCAGTACTTC
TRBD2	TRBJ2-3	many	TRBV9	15	CASSVGSGRQDTQYF	TGTGCCAGCAGCGTAGGGAGCGGGAGACAAGATACGCAGTATTTT
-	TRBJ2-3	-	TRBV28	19	CASSLLGPTESGITDTQYF	TGTGCCAGCAGTTTATTAGGTCCAACCGAAAGTGGGATCACAGATACGCAGTATTTT
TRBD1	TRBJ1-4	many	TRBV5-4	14	CASRKTGGNEKLFF	TGTGCCAGCAGAAAGACAGGGGGTAATGAAAAACTGTTTTTT
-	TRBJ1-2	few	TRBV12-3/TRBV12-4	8	CASNPYTF	TGTGCCAGCAACCCCTACACCTTC
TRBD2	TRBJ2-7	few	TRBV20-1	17	CSARDVRASGLSYEQYF	TGCAGTGCTAGAGATGTACGGGCTAGCGGTCTCTCCTACGAGCAGTACTTC
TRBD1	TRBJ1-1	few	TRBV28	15	CASSRTTGERPEAFF	TGTGCCAGCAGTAGAACGACAGGGGAAAGACCTGAAGCTTTCTTT
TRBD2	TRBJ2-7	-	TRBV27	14	CASSFTGGSYEQYF	TGTGCCAGCAGTTTCACGGGGGGATCCTACGAGCAGTACTTC
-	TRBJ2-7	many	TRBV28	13	CASSPDWTYEQYF	TGTGCCAGCAGTCCGGACTGGACCTACGAGCAGTACTTC
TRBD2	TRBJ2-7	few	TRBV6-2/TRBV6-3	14	CASSYGAGGYEQYF	TGTGCCAGCAGTTACGGAGCGGGAGGTTACGAGCAGTACTTC
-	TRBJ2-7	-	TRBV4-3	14	CASSQDVARDEQYF	TGCGCCAGCAGCCAAGATGTAGCGAGGGATGAGCAGTACTTC
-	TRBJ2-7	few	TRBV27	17	CASSLWTDRENLDEQYF	TGTGCCAGCAGTTTATGGACAGATCGGGAGAACTTGGACGAGCAGTACTTC
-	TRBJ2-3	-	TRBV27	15	CASSLLVGGTDTQYF	TGTGCCAGCAGTTTACTAGTGGGTGGCACAGATACGCAGTATTTT
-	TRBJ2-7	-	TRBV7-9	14	CASSLVVALDEQYF	TGTGCCAGCAGCTTGGTGGTGGCACTCGACGAGCAGTACTTC
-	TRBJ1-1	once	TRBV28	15	CASSLMSAMNTEAFF	TGTGCCAGCAGTTTAATGTCAGCCATGAACACTGAAGCTTTCTTT
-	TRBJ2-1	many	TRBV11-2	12	CASSSGPNEQFF	TGTGCCAGCAGCTCCGGGCCCAATGAGCAGTTCTTC
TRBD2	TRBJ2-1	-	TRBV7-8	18	CASSLVPVGGLAGFEQFF	TGTGCCAGCAGCTTAGTTCCTGTAGGGGGACTAGCGGGTTTTGAGCAGTTCTTC
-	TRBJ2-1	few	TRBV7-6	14	CASSKGGQVNEQFF	TGTGCCAGCAGCAAAGGGGGACAAGTCAATGAGCAGTTCTTC
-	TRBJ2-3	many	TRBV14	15	CASSQGLANTDTQYF	TGTGCCAGCAGCCAAGGTCTAGCTAACACAGATACGCAGTATTTT
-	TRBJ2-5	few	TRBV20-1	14	CSASSVGGRETQYF	TGCAGTGCTAGTTCTGTCGGAGGTAGAGAGACCCAGTACTTC
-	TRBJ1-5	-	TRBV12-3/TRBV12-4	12	CASRGGDQPQHF	TGTGCCAGCAGGGGGGGGGATCAGCCCCAGCATTTT
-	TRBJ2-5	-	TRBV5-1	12	CASSGQAETQYF	TGCGCCAGCAGCGGACAAGCAGAGACCCAGTACTTC
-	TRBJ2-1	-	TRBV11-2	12	CASSSPRDFPFF	TGTGCCAGCAGCTCCCCCCGGGACTTTCCGTTCTTC
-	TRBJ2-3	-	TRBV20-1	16	CSARTPGDKLTDTQYF	TGCAGTGCTAGAACCCCCGGTGACAAACTCACAGATACGCAGTATTTT
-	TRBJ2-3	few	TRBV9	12	CASSNHTDTQYF	TGTGCCAGCAGCAATCACACAGATACGCAGTATTTT
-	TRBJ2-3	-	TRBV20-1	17	CSAGMSRGFGYTDTQYF	TGCAGTGCCGGCATGTCGAGGGGATTCGGCTACACAGATACGCAGTATTTT
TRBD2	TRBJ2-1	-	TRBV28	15	CASRPPGLGYNEQFF	TGTGCCAGCAGACCCCCGGGACTAGGTTACAATGAGCAGTTCTTC
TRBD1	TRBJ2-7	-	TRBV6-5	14	CASKPGQGTYEQYF	TGTGCCAGCAAACCGGGACAGGGAACCTACGAGCAGTACTTC
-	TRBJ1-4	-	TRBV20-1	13	CSVLQGVASQLVF	TGCAGTGTGTTGCAGGGTGTGGCGAGTCAACTGGTTTTT
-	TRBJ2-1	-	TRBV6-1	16	CASSEAGLGGYNEQFF	TGTGCCAGCAGTGAAGCCGGACTAGGGGGGTACAATGAGCAGTTCTTC
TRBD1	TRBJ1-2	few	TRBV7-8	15	CASSLAAGGPYGYTF	TGTGCCAGCAGCTTAGCCGCAGGGGGCCCCTATGGCTACACCTTC
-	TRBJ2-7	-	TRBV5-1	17	CASSLTPRGHLSYEEYF	TGCGCCAGCAGCTTGACGCCTAGGGGACATTTAAGCTACGAGGAGTACTTC
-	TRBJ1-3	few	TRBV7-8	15	CASSLRVTAGNTIYF	TGTGCCAGCAGCCTCCGGGTGACAGCTGGAAACACCATATATTTT